This TCR beta chain was identified in a study of T cell repertoires in aging, cancer and after chemotherapy (dated by TCRdb to between 2018 and 2021). In the study overall: Donors were distributed across six age groups ranging from 30 or younger to 70 or older, with at least three individuals included per group. TCR repertoires from healthy donor controls were recorded over periods of several months to years and showed clear clonal overlap between repeated samplings. In total, the full dataset held about 9.5 million TCR reads. Peripheral blood TCR beta repertoires from healthy donors and cancer patients were profiled to examine immunoaging and T cell reconstitution after chemotherapy. Alongside approximately 97 healthy donors serving as a reference group, the cohort included some 220 cancer patients, of whom 90 to 94 had hematological cancers and about 130 had solid cancers.

This clonotype registers as medium-sized (0.01 to 0.1%) within its sample. Its antigen remains undetermined. No per-base quality is available; no much larger clone lies one base away. Using a mixed TRB-A/B primer pool, multiplex touch-down PCR amplified rearranged TRB sequences covering the V, D and J segments. Illumina adapters and sample indices were added to the amplicons in two consecutive PCR reactions performed with Phusion HS II polymerase. Amplicons were gel-purified with the NucleoSpin Gel and PCR Clean-up kit, then checked with Qubit and an Agilent 2100 Bioanalyzer. Sequencing of the libraries was done on an Illumina MiSeq with paired-end, single-indexed 600-cycle runs. The original pipeline was this. Processing of the TRB sequences was carried out with MiXCR versions 2.12 and 3.0.5. Each unique CDR3 nucleotide sequence was treated as one clone, and only productive sequences with two or more reads were kept. The repertoire metrics were Shannon diversity, evenness, clonality (defined as one minus evenness), and alpha-parameterized diversity profiles covering alpha 0 to 5. The IGoR algorithm was used to calculate generation probabilities of clones in the paired pre- and post-chemotherapy samples. TCRdb applied fastp at Q25 and MiXCR to the public reads, then kept only in-frame beta chains. Each record represents a unique CDR3 protein, reported with the most common genes and DNA among its rows. The V and J calls come from TCRdb's annotation, not from the publication. The sample contains about 6,200 distinct CDR3 sequences, 27% of them found a single time. The ten top clones hold 3% to 5% of the sample.

The research as a whole found: According to the authors, the repertoire data do not permit conclusions about immunological memory after chemotherapy. Significantly lower blood TCR diversity and higher clonality were observed in untreated patients with hematological or solid cancers than in age-matched healthy donors. In healthy donors, the drop in TCR diversity with age came mainly from a loss of richness, whereas in cancer patients a loss of evenness also played a part. Median generation probability increased over the chemotherapy interval in both cancer cohorts, suggesting repertoire reconstitution through rebound thymic output.

TCR beta rearrangements were amplified from genomic DNA extracted from peripheral blood rather than from sorted cells or RNA. Measured from the cysteine to the phenylalanine, the CDR3 is 14 residues long. Only the CDR3 DNA is retained, 42 bases long and in frame from the first base. Trimming costs V 4 bases and J 0 bases, and their ends lie 10 bases apart. Reading the germline V gene (reference sequence) gives CDR1 MNHEY and CDR2 SMNVEV. This chain is built from TRBV27 and TRBJ2-7, with a tentative D gene TRBD1 over 6 matching bases. The source material was blood. This receptor was taken from a human donor in good health. The CDR3 region has the sequence CASSWTAASYEQYF. The DNA sequence is as follows: TGTGCCAGCAGTTGGACAGCTGCCTCCTACGAGCAGTACTTC.